Below are 15 T cell receptor beta chains sequenced from a single sample in a study of blood T cell repertoires in COVID-19. Here immunoSEQ multiplex PCR was the method, and the copy in TCRdb shows in-frame clones only, minus some. The data contain more than 300,000 clones, about nine tenths of them singletons. Sequencing input: peripheral blood. The source is a woman aged 25 to 39 with COVID-19, enrolled during active disease.

This clone was seen once. The rearrangement links TRBV13 to TRBJ1-5; D is possibly TRBD1 (5 bases). The CDR3 is 15 residues long. The germline CDR1 and CDR2 sequences are PRHDT and FYEKMQ (reference sequence). Trimming shortened V by 1 base and J by 5 bases, and 12 bases separated the two germline ends. The CDR3 DNA reads as TGTGCCAGCAGCTTAGAGAGGGCGGGGGATCAGCCCCAGCATTTT. Protein product: CASSLERAGDQPQHF.

This clone was counted at least ten times. The chain has TRBV4-3 and TRBJ2-3, with TRBD2 identical over 8 bases. V was clipped by 0 bases and J by 4 bases; unmatched bases: 9. Per germline, CDR1 LGHNA and CDR2 YSLEER. This CDR3 is 17 amino acids long. The CDR3 DNA is TGCGCCAGCAGCCAAGATCGTAGCGGGGCGGCCGCAGATACGCAGTATTTT. Translated: CASSQDRSGAAADTQYF.

This sequence joins TRBV7-9 and TRBJ2-5; 12 bases map to TRBD2. CDR3 size: 16 residues. Losses at the gene ends were 5 bases for V and 4 bases for J; bases not matched to a gene: 8. CDR1 is SEHNR and CDR2 is FQNEAQ in the germline V gene (reference sequence). The CDR3 sequence is CASSPKASGGAETQYF. The DNA for the CDR3 is TGTGCCAGCAGCCCAAAGGCTAGCGGGGGGGCAGAGACCCAGTACTTC.

The chain has TRBV7-9 and TRBJ1-2; D is ambiguous. CDR3 length equals 13 residues. CDR1 and CDR2 (germline): SEHNR, FQNEAQ (reference sequence). Trimming removed 1 base at V and 6 bases at J, with 9 bases between. The CDR3 DNA is TGTGCCAGCAGCTTAGGAGTGGTGCATGGCTACACCTTC. Translation gives CASSLGVVHGYTF.

This chain links TRBV6-4 with TRBJ1-1; 7 positions agree with TRBD1. This CDR3 region has 14 residues. Per the germline V gene, CDR1 is MRHNA and CDR2 is SNTAGT. V was clipped by 6 bases and J by 3 bases; unmatched bases: 7. CDR3 region: CASRPTGEDTEAFF. CDR3 in DNA: TGTGCCAGCAGACCCACAGGGGAGGACACTGAAGCTTTCTTT.

To note about this clone: At one boundary the junction diverges from the germline segment, which might be a read error. The chain combines TRBV11-2 with TRBJ1-6; no definite D call. Germline V gene data show CDR1 as SGHAT and CDR2 as FQNNGV. The CDR3 runs 9 residues. The chain's CDR3 is CASSSDRDF. CDR3 nucleotide sequence: TGTGCCAGCAGCTCAGACCGCGACTTT. Drawing the rest from reference TRBV11-2 and TRBJ1-6, the complete variable domain is EAGVAQSPRYKIIEKRQSVAFWCNPISGHATLYWYQQILGQGPKLLIQFQNNGVVDDSQLPKDRFSAERLKGVDSTLKIQPAKLEDSAVYLCASSSDRDFGNGTRLTVT.

The V gene is TRBV11-1, the J gene TRBJ2-5; 7 bases agree with TRBD1. Germline loops: CDR1 SGHAT, CDR2 FQDESV (reference sequence). The CDR3 has 15 amino acids. V lost 5 bases and J lost 0; bases outside the gene matches: 6. The CDR3 here is CASSLRDSDQETQYF. The CDR3 DNA reads as TGTGCCAGCAGCCTCCGGGACAGCGACCAAGAGACCCAGTACTTC.

This chain connects TRBV6-5 to TRBJ1-2; maybe TRBD1 (6 bases). Trimming pared 6 bases from V and 2 bases from J, leaving 16 bases between. Germline-derived CDR1 and CDR2 are MNHEY and SVGAGI. CDR3 length: 15 amino acids. The CDR3 region has the DNA TGTGCCAGCAGGTACAGGACAGATACCAACTATGGCTACACCTTC. Its translation is CASRYRTDTNYGYTF.

The chain recombines TRBV28 with TRBJ1-1; a weak D match, TRBD1 (5 bases). This CDR3 has 13 amino acids. Trimming pared 3 bases from V and 8 bases from J, leaving 13 bases between. Germline CDR1 is MDHEN and CDR2 is SYDVKM. CDR3 protein: CASSFQGRKEAFF. The CDR3 DNA follows: TGTGCCAGCAGTTTCCAGGGAAGAAAAGAAGCTTTCTTT.

A word on this clone: Additional DNA sequences in this sample encode the identical CDR3. The chain has TRBV7-9 and TRBJ1-2; possible D gene TRBD1, 5 bases. With 1 base removed from V and 6 bases from J, the gap between germline ends came to 9 bases. The CDR3 is 13 residues long. Germline loops: CDR1 SEHNR, CDR2 FQNEAQ (reference sequence). CDR3 DNA: TGTGCCAGCAGCTTAGGGCAGGGTGATGGCTACACCTTC. The encoded protein is CASSLGQGDGYTF.

In DNA form, the CDR3 reads TGTGCCAGCAGTTTCGGGACAGGGTCTCATGGCTACACCTTC. Translating it yields CASSFGTGSHGYTF. The chain recombines TRBV27 with TRBJ1-2, with 9 positions matching TRBD1. V dropped 3 bases and J dropped 6; count of bases not matched to a gene: 5. This CDR3 contains 14 residues. Germline V CDR1 and CDR2: MNHEY, SMNVEV (reference sequence).

This chain connects TRBV7-2 to TRBJ2-7, with D perhaps matching TRBD2 (6 bases). V lost 1 base, J lost 2 bases, and 12 bases lay in between. Germline-derived CDR1 and CDR2 are SGHTA and FQGNSA. CDR3 length: 15 amino acids. The CDR3 region is CASSLGGGRTYEQYF. In DNA, the CDR3 is TGTGCCAGCAGCTTAGGGGGAGGCAGGACCTACGAGCAGTACTTC.

The genes are TRBV4-1 and TRBJ1-5; D is possibly TRBD1 (6 bases). CDR1 and CDR2 from the germline V gene are MGHRA and YSYEKL. The length of the CDR3 is 15 residues. Trimming cost V 1 base and J 7 bases, with 14 bases left between them. The CDR3 DNA sequence: TGCGCCAGCAGCCAAGGGCGGCAGGGGAGACAGCCCCAGCATTTT. This gives the protein CASSQGRQGRQPQHF.

This sequence joins TRBV4-1 and TRBJ1-1, with D maybe TRBD1 (6 bases). V was shortened by 4 bases and J by 10 bases, with 19 bases between the two germline ends. The germline CDR1 and CDR2 sequences are MGHRA and YSYEKL. This CDR3 comprises 14 residues. The CDR3 DNA follows: TGCGCCAGCAGCCGCTCCGGGACACCTCTTGGAGCTTTCTTT. It is translated as CASSRSGTPLGAFF.

A few counts support this clone. The chain combines TRBV5-3 with TRBJ1-5; D gene ambiguous. TRBV5-3 is flagged as an ORF with uncertain function. The length of the CDR3 is 16 residues. The V end lost 5 bases, the J end lost 6 bases, and 21 bases lay between the germline ends. The CDR3 coding sequence is TGTGCCAGAAGAGCCCACCCTCCGGGGTATGGTCAGCCCCAGCATTTT. Protein: CARRAHPPGYGQPQHF.